This is a list of T cell receptor beta chains from one sample in a study of Ad26.COV2.S vaccination and SARS-CoV-2 variants. Profiling relied on immunoSEQ multiplex PCR, and the TCRdb table lists in-frame clones only, not all of them. Of fewer than 900,000 clones listed, about 90% were seen once; the top ten hold over 1.3%. This specimen was peripheral blood, taken in a trial of Ad26.COV2.S vaccine versus placebo. These receptors came from a person between 18 and 60 years old who received the Ad26.COV2.S COVID-19 vaccine or a placebo. The CDR3 runs from the conserved cysteine through the conserved F or W. A D gene is named only where the DNA matches it firmly. Part of the rows lack a size; the others show once, few, many or a class for expanded clones.

v_gene	j_gene	d_gene	abundance	CDR3nt	CDR3aa
TRBV10-3	TRBJ1-5	-	-	TGTGCCATCAGTGAAGGTCTTCCAAGGGGTAATCAGCCCCAGCATTTT	CAISEGLPRGNQPQHF
TRBV7-2	TRBJ1-1	-	-	TGTGCCAGCAGCTTAGAAGGGGCACCGAACACTGAAGCTTTCTTT	CASSLEGAPNTEAFF
TRBV12-3/TRBV12-4	TRBJ2-2	-	-	TGTGCCAGCAGACTCAATACCGGGGAGCTGTTTTTT	CASRLNTGELFF
TRBV7-9	TRBJ2-3	-	-	TGTGCCAGCAGAGCCAGGGGTTCTAGCACAGATACGCAGTATTTT	CASRARGSSTDTQYF
TRBV5-4	TRBJ2-7	-	-	TGTGCCAGCAGCTTGGGAGTGGGGGCCGAGCAGTACTTC	CASSLGVGAEQYF
TRBV4-3	TRBJ2-7	TRBD1	-	TGCGCCAGCAGCCCAAATCGGGCAGGGGGATTTTACGAGCAGTACTTC	CASSPNRAGGFYEQYF
TRBV2	TRBJ2-7	-	-	TGTGCCAGCAGTGAAGGTCCTGTCTACGAGCAGTACTTC	CASSEGPVYEQYF
TRBV14	TRBJ2-7	-	-	TGTGCCAGCAGCCGACAGGCATTCTACGAGCAGTACTTC	CASSRQAFYEQYF
TRBV20-1	TRBJ2-1	-	once	TGCAGTGCTAGTGTGGCGGGACGTAATGAGCAGTTCTTC	CSASVAGRNEQFF
TRBV25-1	TRBJ2-7	TRBD1	-	TGTGCCAGCAGGGGACAGGGCGCCTACGAGCAGTACTTC	CASRGQGAYEQYF
TRBV9	TRBJ2-6	-	-	TGTGCCAGCAGCGCTTTCAGGACCTCTGGGGCCAACGTCCTGACTTTC	CASSAFRTSGANVLTF
TRBV27	TRBJ1-1	-	once	TGTGCCAGCAGTTCCGGGGCCGGCGGGGGCACTGAAGCTTTCTTT	CASSSGAGGGTEAFF
TRBV30	TRBJ1-6	-	-	TGTGCCTGGAGCCCTTACTATAATTCACCCCTCCACTTT	CAWSPYYNSPLHF
TRBV18	TRBJ2-7	-	-	TGTGCCAGCTCACCAGCTTCTACCTACGAGCAGTACTTC	CASSPASTYEQYF
TRBV3-1/TRBV3-2	TRBJ2-3	TRBD1	-	TGTGCCAGCAGCCAAGCGGACGGGACAGGGAGCACAGATACGCAGTATTTT	CASSQADGTGSTDTQYF
TRBV27	TRBJ1-1	-	-	TGTGCCAGCAGTAAAAGGGGGTTTGAAGCTTTCTTT	CASSKRGFEAFF
TRBV7-2	TRBJ1-5	TRBD1	many	TGTGCCAGCAGCCCGACAGGGGGCGTTCAGCCCCAGCATTTT	CASSPTGGVQPQHF
TRBV27	TRBJ2-1	TRBD2	-	TGTGGTTGTTCGGCTAGCGGCGACAATGAGCAGTTCTTC	CGCSASGDNEQFF
TRBV7-2	TRBJ1-2	-	-	TGTGCCAGCAGCTCCCGACTGGGAACGGATGGCTACACCTTC	CASSSRLGTDGYTF
TRBV11-2	TRBJ1-1	TRBD1	-	TGTGCCAGCAGCCCCCCTACAGGGGGAAACACTGAAGCTTTCTTT	CASSPPTGGNTEAFF
TRBV7-3	TRBJ1-2	TRBD1	-	TGTGCCAGCAGCCCCTTCGGGACAGGGGAAATTTATGGCTACACCTTC	CASSPFGTGEIYGYTF
TRBV5-4	TRBJ2-2	-	-	TGTGCCAGCAGCTTTTACGACAGGCTTAACACCGGGGAGCTGTTTTTT	CASSFYDRLNTGELFF
TRBV10-3	TRBJ2-7	-	many	TGTGCCATCAGAACCAGGGGGGACGAGCAGTACTTC	CAIRTRGDEQYF
TRBV7-9	TRBJ2-1	-	-	TGTGCCAGCGATGGGCGGGTTACAGGGAATGAGCAGTTCTTC	CASDGRVTGNEQFF
TRBV19	TRBJ1-6	-	-	TGTGCCAGTAGTATGCAGGACCATAATTCACCCCTCCACTTT	CASSMQDHNSPLHF
TRBV2	TRBJ2-1	-	-	TGTGCCACCGGAGTGAGCTCCTACAATGAGCAGTTCTTC	CATGVSSYNEQFF
TRBV3-1/TRBV3-2	TRBJ2-7	TRBD1	-	TGTGCCAGCAGCCCGCGGGGACAGGGAGGGGTAGAGCAGTACTTC	CASSPRGQGGVEQYF
TRBV2	TRBJ1-1	TRBD1	-	TGTGCCAGCAGTGAAGCTACAGGGGCCACTGAAGCTTTCTTT	CASSEATGATEAFF
TRBV30	TRBJ2-1	TRBD1	-	TGTGCCTGGGGACAGGGGGCCTACAATGAGCAGTTCTTC	CAWGQGAYNEQFF
TRBV4-2	TRBJ2-2	TRBD2	-	TGTGCCAGCAGCCAAGAGGTGCTAGCGGGTACCGGGGAGCTGTTTTTT	CASSQEVLAGTGELFF
TRBV27	TRBJ2-2	-	-	TGTGCCAGCAGTTTTATGGGGCTAGACACCGGGGAGCTGTTTTTT	CASSFMGLDTGELFF
TRBV5-4	TRBJ2-5	-	-	TGTGCCAGCAGCTGGGACGCCCAAGAGACCCAGTACTTC	CASSWDAQETQYF
TRBV20-1	TRBJ1-2	-	-	TGCAGTGCTAGTGCCCCCGGGGGGGCTTGGGGCTACACCTTC	CSASAPGGAWGYTF
TRBV19	TRBJ1-4	TRBD1	once	TGTGCCAGTAACAGGGGACCGCGGGAAAAACTGTTTTTT	CASNRGPREKLFF
TRBV30	TRBJ1-6	TRBD1	once	TGTGCCTGGAGTTTGGACAGGGCCCAGAATTCACCCCTCCACTTT	CAWSLDRAQNSPLHF
TRBV5-1	TRBJ2-1	-	-	TGCGCCAGCAGCTTGGCCTTAAACCGGGACTTGGTAGACAATGAGCAGTTCTTC	CASSLALNRDLVDNEQFF
TRBV4-2	TRBJ1-2	-	-	TGTGCCAGCAGCCAAGAGGGGGAGCGGTATGGCTACACCTTC	CASSQEGERYGYTF
TRBV19	TRBJ2-6	TRBD2	-	TGTGCCAGTAGTCATACCATAACTAGCGGGAACTCTGGGGCCAACGTCCTGACTTTC	CASSHTITSGNSGANVLTF
TRBV5-1	TRBJ2-7	TRBD2	-	TGCGCCAGCAGCTTGGGGGCGGGAGGGCCCTACGAGCAGTACTTC	CASSLGAGGPYEQYF
TRBV7-9	TRBJ1-6	-	-	TGTGCCAGCAGCAATCAGGGAGGCCCCTATAATTCACCCCTCCACTTT	CASSNQGGPYNSPLHF
TRBV7-8	TRBJ1-2	-	-	TGTGCCAGCAGCACCGAGACAGAGTTTGGTGGCTACACCTTC	CASSTETEFGGYTF
TRBV30	TRBJ2-1	-	-	TGTGCCTCCATGGGAGTAGTGTCTGAGCAGTTCTTC	CASMGVVSEQFF
TRBV6-5	TRBJ2-3	TRBD2	-	TGTGCCAGCCGGTCTAGCGGTCGCACAGATACGCAGTATTTT	CASRSSGRTDTQYF
TRBV2	TRBJ1-2	-	-	TGTGCCAGCAGGTTGACCGCGGACTATGGCTACACCTTC	CASRLTADYGYTF
TRBV7-8	TRBJ2-3	TRBD2	-	TGTGCCAGCAGCTTAAGGCGGGGGGGCCCAGATACGCAGTATTTT	CASSLRRGGPDTQYF
TRBV3-1/TRBV3-2	TRBJ2-2	TRBD2	-	TGTGCCAGCAGCCAGCGGGAGGTCACCGGGGAGCTGTTTTTT	CASSQREVTGELFF
TRBV27	TRBJ1-2	TRBD1	-	TGTGCCAGCAGTACAGGGACAGGCGTCCTCTATGGCTACACCTTC	CASSTGTGVLYGYTF
TRBV15	TRBJ2-2	TRBD2	-	TGTGCCACCAGCAGATCGGTCACTAGCGGGAGGACCGGGGAGCTGTTTTTT	CATSRSVTSGRTGELFF
TRBV7-9	TRBJ2-5	TRBD2	-	TGTGCCACGGAGGGTTTGCGGGAGAGTATGGAGACCCAGTACTTC	CATEGLRESMETQYF
TRBV19	TRBJ1-1	TRBD1	-	TGTGCCAGTAGCCCCCAGGGGGGGATTATGAACACTGAAGCTTTCTTT	CASSPQGGIMNTEAFF
TRBV9	TRBJ2-7	TRBD2	-	TGTGCCAGCAGCGTAGCGGGGGGACCCTACGAGCAGTACTTC	CASSVAGGPYEQYF
TRBV7-9	TRBJ1-1	-	-	TGTGCCAGCAATGGGGCCCTATTCACTGAAGCTTTCTTT	CASNGALFTEAFF
TRBV7-3	TRBJ2-3	-	-	TGTGCCAGCAGCTTAGCGGGGGCCGTAGATACGCAGTATTTT	CASSLAGAVDTQYF
TRBV19	TRBJ2-5	-	-	TGTGCCAGTAGCCCCCGTAGCTACCAAGAGACCCAGTACTTC	CASSPRSYQETQYF
TRBV10-3	TRBJ1-1	-	-	TGTGCCATCAGGGGACGGACGGTTGAAGCTTTCTTT	CAIRGRTVEAFF
TRBV7-8	TRBJ2-5	-	once	TGTGCCAGCAGCCCTCAGAGGGGCCAAGAGACCCAGTACTTC	CASSPQRGQETQYF
TRBV30	TRBJ1-4	-	-	TGTGCCTGGAGTGGCGCAACTAATGAAAAACTGTTTTTT	CAWSGATNEKLFF